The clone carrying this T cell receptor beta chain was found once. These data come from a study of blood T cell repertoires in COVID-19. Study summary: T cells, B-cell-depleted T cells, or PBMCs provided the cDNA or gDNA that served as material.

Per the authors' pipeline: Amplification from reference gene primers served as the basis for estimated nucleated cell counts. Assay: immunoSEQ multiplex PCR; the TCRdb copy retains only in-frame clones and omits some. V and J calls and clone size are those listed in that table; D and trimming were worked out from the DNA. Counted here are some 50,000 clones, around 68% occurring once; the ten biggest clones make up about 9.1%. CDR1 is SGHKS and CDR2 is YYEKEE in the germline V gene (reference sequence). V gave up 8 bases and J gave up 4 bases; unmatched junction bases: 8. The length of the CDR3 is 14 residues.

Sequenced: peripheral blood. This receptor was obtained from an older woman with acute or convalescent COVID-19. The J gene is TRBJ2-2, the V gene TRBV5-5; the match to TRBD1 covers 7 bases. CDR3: CASDVQGTTGELFF. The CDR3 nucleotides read TGTGCCAGTGATGTACAGGGGACCACCGGGGAGCTGTTTTTT.